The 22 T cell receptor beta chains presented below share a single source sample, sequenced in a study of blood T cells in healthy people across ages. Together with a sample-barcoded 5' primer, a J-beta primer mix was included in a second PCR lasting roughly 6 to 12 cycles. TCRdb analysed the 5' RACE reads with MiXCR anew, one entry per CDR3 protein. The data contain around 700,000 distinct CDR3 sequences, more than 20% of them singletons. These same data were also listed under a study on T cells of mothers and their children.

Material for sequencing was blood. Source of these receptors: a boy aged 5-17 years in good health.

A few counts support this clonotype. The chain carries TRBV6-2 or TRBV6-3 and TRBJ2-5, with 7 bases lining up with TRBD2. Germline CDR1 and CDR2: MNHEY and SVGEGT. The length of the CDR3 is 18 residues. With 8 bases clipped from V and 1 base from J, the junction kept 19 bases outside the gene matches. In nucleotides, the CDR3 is TGTGCCAGCCAACCGACAGCCGTTCCCCTAGCGGCCCAAGAGACCCAGTACTTC. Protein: CASQPTAVPLAAQETQYF.

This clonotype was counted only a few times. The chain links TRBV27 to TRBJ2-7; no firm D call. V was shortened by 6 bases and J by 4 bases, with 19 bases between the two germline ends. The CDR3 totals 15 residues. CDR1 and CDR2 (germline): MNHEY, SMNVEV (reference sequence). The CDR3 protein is CASRPDPYSPYEQYF. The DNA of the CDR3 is TGTGCCAGCAGGCCGGATCCCTACTCTCCGTACGAGCAGTACTTC.

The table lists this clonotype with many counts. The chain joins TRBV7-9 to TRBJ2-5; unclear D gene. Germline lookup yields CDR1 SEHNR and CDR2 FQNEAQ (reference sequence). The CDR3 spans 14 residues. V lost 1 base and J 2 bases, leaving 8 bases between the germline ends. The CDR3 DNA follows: TGTGCCAGCAGCTTAGATGCCGGGCAAGAGACCCAGTACTTC. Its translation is CASSLDAGQETQYF. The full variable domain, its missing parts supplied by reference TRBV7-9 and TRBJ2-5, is DTGVSQNPRHKITKRGQNVTFRCDPISEHNRLYWYRQTLGQGPEFLTYFQNEAQLEKSRLLSDRFSAERPKGSFSTLEIQRTEQGDSAMYLCASSLDAGQETQYFGPGTRLLVL.

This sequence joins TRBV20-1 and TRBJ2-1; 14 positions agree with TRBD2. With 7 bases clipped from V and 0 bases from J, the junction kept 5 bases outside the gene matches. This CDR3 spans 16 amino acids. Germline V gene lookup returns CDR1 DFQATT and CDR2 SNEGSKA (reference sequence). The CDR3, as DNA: TGCAGTGTCGGGACTAGCGGGAGAAGCTCCTACAATGAGCAGTTCTTC. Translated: CSVGTSGRSSYNEQFF.

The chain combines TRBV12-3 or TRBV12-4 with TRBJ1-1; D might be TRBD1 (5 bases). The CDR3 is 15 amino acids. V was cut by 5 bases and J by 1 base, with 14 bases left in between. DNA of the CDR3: TGTGCCAGCAGTCCATTCCGGGGGACGAACACTGAAGCTTTCTTT. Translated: CASSPFRGTNTEAFF.

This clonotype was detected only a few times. The CDR3 nucleotides read TGTGCCAGCAGCCAAGATCGCGAGTTAAATGAGCAGTTCTTC. Its translation is CASSQDRELNEQFF. This rearrangement joins TRBV3-1 to TRBJ2-1; D unclear. The CDR3 length is 14 residues. Trimming took 0 bases from V and 7 from J, leaving 10 bases between them. Germline values: CDR1 LGHDT, CDR2 YNNKEL (reference sequence).

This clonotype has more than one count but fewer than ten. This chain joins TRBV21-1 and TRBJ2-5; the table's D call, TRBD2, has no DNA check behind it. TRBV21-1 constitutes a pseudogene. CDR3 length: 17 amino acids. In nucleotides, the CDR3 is TGTGCCAGCAGCAAAGCCCTAGCGGGAGGGGGAAAAGAGACCCAGTACTTC. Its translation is CASSKALAGGGKETQYF.

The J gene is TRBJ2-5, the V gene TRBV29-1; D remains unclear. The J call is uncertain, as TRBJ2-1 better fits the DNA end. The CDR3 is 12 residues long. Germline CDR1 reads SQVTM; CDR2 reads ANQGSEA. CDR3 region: CSVEGYFDEQFF. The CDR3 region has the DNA TGCAGCGTTGAGGGGTACTTTGATGAGCAGTTCTTC.

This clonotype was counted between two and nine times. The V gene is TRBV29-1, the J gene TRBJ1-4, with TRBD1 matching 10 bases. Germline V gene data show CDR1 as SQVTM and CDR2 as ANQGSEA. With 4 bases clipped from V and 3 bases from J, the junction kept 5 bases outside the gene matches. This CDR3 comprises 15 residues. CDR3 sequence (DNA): TGCAGCGTTGGCGGACAGGGGGTTTCTAATGAAAAACTGTTTTTT. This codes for CSVGGQGVSNEKLFF.

The CDR3 region is CASSPGASGSHEQFF. As DNA, the CDR3 is TGTGCCAGCAGCCCCGGGGCTAGCGGGAGCCATGAGCAGTTCTTC. The V call is TRBV9, the J call TRBJ2-5; 10 bases match TRBD2. The J call could be wrong; TRBJ2-1 is a better fit for the DNA end. Germline V gene sequence: CDR1 SGDLS, CDR2 YYNGEE. The length of the CDR3 is 15 residues.

CDR3 protein: CSVRLVRDYEQYF. For the CDR3, the DNA is TGCAGCGTCAGGCTCGTAAGGGACTACGAGCAGTACTTC. This chain joins TRBV29-1 and TRBJ2-7; D is undetermined. V was cut by 6 bases and J by 3 bases, with 15 bases left in between. Germline CDR1 SQVTM, CDR2 ANQGSEA. This CDR3 is built from 13 residues.

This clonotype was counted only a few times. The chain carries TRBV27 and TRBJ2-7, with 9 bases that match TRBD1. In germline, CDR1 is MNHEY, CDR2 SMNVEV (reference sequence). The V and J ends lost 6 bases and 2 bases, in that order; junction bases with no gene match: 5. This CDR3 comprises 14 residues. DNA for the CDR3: TGTGCCAGCAGCCACGGACAGGGGACCTACGAGCAGTACTTC. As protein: CASSHGQGTYEQYF.

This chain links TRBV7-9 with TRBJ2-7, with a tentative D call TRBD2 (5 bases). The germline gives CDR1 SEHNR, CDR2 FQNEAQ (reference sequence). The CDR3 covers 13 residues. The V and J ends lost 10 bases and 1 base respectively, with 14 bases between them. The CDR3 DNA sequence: TGTGCCACGACCGTAGCGCATTCCTACGAGCAGTACTTC. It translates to CATTVAHSYEQYF.

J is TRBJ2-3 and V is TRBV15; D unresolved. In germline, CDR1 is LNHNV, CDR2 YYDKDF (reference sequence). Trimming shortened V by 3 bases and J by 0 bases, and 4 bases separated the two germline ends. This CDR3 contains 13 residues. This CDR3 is CATSSDSTDTQYF. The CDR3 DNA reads TGTGCCACCAGCAGCGACAGCACAGATACGCAGTATTTT.

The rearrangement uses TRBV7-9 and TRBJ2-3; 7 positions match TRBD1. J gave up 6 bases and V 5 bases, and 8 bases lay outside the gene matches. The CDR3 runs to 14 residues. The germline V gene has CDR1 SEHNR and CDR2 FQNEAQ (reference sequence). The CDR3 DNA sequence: TGTGCCAGCAGCACAGGACAGGTTTTCGATACGCAGTATTTT. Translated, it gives CASSTGQVFDTQYF.

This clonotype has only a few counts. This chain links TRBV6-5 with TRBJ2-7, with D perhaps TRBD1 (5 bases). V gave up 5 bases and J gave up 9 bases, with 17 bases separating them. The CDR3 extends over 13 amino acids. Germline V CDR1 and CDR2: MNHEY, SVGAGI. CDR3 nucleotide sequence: TGTGCCAGCAGTCCGACAGACCTACGAGGGCAGTACTTC. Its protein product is CASSPTDLRGQYF.

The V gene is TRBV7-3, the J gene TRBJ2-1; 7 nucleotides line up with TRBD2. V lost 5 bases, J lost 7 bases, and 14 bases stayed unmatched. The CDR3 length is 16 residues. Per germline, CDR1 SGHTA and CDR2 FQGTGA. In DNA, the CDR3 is TGTGCCAGCAGCCATTCCTGGGGGGAGGGCCAAAATGAGCAGTTCTTC. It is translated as CASSHSWGEGQNEQFF.

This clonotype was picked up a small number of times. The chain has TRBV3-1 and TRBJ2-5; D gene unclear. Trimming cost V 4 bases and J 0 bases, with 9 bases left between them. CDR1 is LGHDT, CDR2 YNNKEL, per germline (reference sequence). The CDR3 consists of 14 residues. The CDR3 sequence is CASSLALYQETQYF. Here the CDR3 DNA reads TGTGCCAGCAGCCTAGCCTTGTACCAAGAGACCCAGTACTTC.

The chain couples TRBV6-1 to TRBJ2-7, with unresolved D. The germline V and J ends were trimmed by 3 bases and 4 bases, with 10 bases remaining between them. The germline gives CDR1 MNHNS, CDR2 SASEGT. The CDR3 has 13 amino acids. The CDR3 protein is CASSDWSGYEQYF. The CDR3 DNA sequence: TGTGCCAGCAGTGACTGGTCCGGATACGAGCAGTACTTC.

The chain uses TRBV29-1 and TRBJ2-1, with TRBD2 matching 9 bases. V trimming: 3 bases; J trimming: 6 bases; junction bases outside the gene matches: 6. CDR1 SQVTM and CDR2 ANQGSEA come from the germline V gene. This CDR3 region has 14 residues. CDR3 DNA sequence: TGCAGCGTTGAGACTAGCGGTTTTTCCAATGAGCAGTTCTTC. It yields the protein CSVETSGFSNEQFF.

Here the CDR3 reads CSVGPELFPDQPQHF. CDR3 DNA sequence: TGCAGCGTTGGGCCCGAGTTGTTTCCCGATCAGCCCCAGCATTTT. The genes are TRBV29-1 and TRBJ1-5; no clear D. Between the trimmed V and J ends, which lost 4 bases and 5 bases, there was a span of 18 bases. Germline V gene data show CDR1 as SQVTM and CDR2 as ANQGSEA. CDR3 size: 15 residues.

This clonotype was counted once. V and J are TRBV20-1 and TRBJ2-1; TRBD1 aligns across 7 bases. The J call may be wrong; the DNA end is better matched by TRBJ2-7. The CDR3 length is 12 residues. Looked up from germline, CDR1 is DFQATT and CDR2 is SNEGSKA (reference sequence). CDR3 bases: TGCAGTGCTGGGGGACAGTCCTACGAGCAGTACTTC. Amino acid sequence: CSAGGQSYEQYF.